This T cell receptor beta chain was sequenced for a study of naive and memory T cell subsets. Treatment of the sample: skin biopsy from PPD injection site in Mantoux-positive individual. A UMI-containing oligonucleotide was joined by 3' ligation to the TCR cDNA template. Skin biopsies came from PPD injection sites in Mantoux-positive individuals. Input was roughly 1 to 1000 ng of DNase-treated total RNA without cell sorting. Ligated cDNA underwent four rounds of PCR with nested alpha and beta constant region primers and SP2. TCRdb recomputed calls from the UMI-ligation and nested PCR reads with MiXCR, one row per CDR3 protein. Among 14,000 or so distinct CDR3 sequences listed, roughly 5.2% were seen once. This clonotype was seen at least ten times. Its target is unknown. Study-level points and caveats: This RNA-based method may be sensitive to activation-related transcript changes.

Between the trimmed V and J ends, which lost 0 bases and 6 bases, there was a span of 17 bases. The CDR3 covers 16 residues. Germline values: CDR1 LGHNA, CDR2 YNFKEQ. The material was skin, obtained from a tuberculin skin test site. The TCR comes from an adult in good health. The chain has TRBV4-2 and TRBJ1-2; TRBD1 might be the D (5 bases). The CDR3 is CASSQDLGLRGDGYTF. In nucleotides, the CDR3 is TGTGCCAGCAGCCAAGATCTGGGACTCCGAGGGGATGGCTACACCTTC.